Below, one T cell receptor (beta chain) is given with its context. What it recognizes is unknown. The entry originates in a study of shared clonotypes between healthy human individuals. At deep level, the assay was performed. The authors ran unsorted PBMC replicate PCRs on 250 to 300 ng DNA, around 27,000 T cell genomes. Measured with immunoSEQ multiplex PCR; TCRdb has only the in-frame clones, and not every one. The sample records hundreds of thousands of clones, around 79% being singletons. Findings and limits, study-wide: Sequencing depth was expected to influence donor clonotype sharing.

The CDR3 runs 15 residues. Germline CDR1 is MNHEY and CDR2 is SMNVEV (reference sequence). With 5 bases removed from V and 1 base from J, the gap between germline ends came to 13 bases. The source material was PBMCs. The sequence derives from a woman between 35 and 50 years old in good health. Some clones in this sample may be carry-over from other donors' samples. The genes are TRBV27 and TRBJ2-3; a possible D gene is TRBD1 (5 bases). The CDR3 bases are TGTGCCAGCAGTGCCCGACAGCGACGCACAGATACGCAGTATTTT. Amino acids: CASSARQRRTDTQYF.